The rows below give T cell receptor beta chains drawn from one sample of a study of beta chain features in type 1 diabetes. Here immunoSEQ multiplex PCR was the method, and the copy in TCRdb shows in-frame clones only, minus some. The sample contains 310,000 or so clones, approximately 10% of which appear only once. The sample taken for sequencing was naive CD4+ T cells from blood. These receptors all come from a woman in her 30s in good health. The CDR3 runs from the conserved cysteine through the conserved F or W. The D gene is left open where the match is weak. Rows give clone size only sometimes, using once, few, many, or a class for an expanded clone.

size: few
V: TRBV15
J: TRBJ2-1
D: TRBD1
CDR3: CATSRTGDSYNEQFF
DNA: TGTGCCACCAGCAGAACAGGGGATTCCTACAATGAGCAGTTCTTC

size: -
V: TRBV7-2
J: TRBJ1-5
D: TRBD1
CDR3: CASSLVGGTANQPQHF
DNA: TGTGCCAGCAGCTTAGTTGGGGGGACAGCTAATCAGCCCCAGCATTTT

size: -
V: TRBV7-9
J: TRBJ2-5
D: TRBD2
CDR3: CASSLDLAGEGTQYF
DNA: TGTGCCAGCAGCTTAGACCTAGCGGGAGAGGGGACCCAGTACTTC

size: few
V: TRBV6-6
J: TRBJ2-7
D: TRBD2
CDR3: CASSYSTASGTYEQYF
DNA: TGTGCCAGCAGTTACTCGACGGCTAGCGGAACCTACGAGCAGTACTTC

size: -
V: TRBV28
J: TRBJ2-2
D: -
CDR3: CASSTQGDTGELFF
DNA: TGTGCCAGCAGCACACAGGGTGACACCGGGGAGCTGTTTTTT

size: -
V: TRBV18
J: TRBJ1-5
D: -
CDR3: CASSPPGTPGGPQHF
DNA: TGTGCCAGCTCACCACCGGGGACACCAGGAGGGCCCCAGCATTTT

size: few
V: TRBV10-3
J: TRBJ1-1
D: TRBD1
CDR3: CATRTGGSDTEAFF
DNA: TGTGCCACCAGGACAGGGGGTTCGGACACTGAAGCTTTCTTT

size: few
V: TRBV5-4
J: TRBJ1-1
D: -
CDR3: CASSREGTEAFF
DNA: TGTGCCAGCAGCCGGGAGGGGACTGAAGCTTTCTTT

size: few
V: TRBV29-1
J: TRBJ1-1
D: -
CDR3: CSVELSEATEAFF
DNA: TGCAGCGTTGAGTTGTCCGAAGCGACTGAAGCTTTCTTT

size: few
V: TRBV7-9
J: TRBJ2-4
D: -
CDR3: CASSGGLAKNIQYF
DNA: TGTGCCAGCAGCGGGGGGTTAGCCAAAAACATTCAGTACTTC

size: few
V: TRBV30
J: TRBJ2-5
D: -
CDR3: CAWTGNTQETQYF
DNA: TGTGCCTGGACAGGGAATACCCAAGAGACCCAGTACTTC

size: -
V: TRBV29-1
J: TRBJ2-7
D: TRBD1
CDR3: CSVPGQGAYEQYF
DNA: TGCAGCGTCCCGGGACAGGGGGCCTACGAGCAGTACTTC

size: many
V: TRBV27
J: TRBJ1-5
D: -
CDR3: CASSPRGNQPQHF
DNA: TGTGCCAGCAGTCCCCGGGGAAATCAGCCCCAGCATTTT

size: -
V: TRBV7-9
J: TRBJ2-7
D: TRBD1
CDR3: CASSPNAGQGTYEQYF
DNA: TGTGCCAGCAGTCCTAACGCGGGACAGGGAACCTACGAGCAGTACTTC

size: -
V: TRBV19
J: TRBJ2-1
D: -
CDR3: CASKQGIYNEQFF
DNA: TGTGCCAGTAAACAGGGTATCTACAATGAGCAGTTCTTC

size: -
V: TRBV28
J: TRBJ2-1
D: -
CDR3: CASSFGGNQLREQFF
DNA: TGTGCCAGCAGTTTCGGCGGGAATCAGTTGCGGGAGCAGTTCTTC

size: -
V: TRBV7-2
J: TRBJ2-3
D: TRBD2
CDR3: CASRYEASGNTDTQYF
DNA: TGTGCCAGCAGATATGAGGCTAGCGGGAATACAGATACGCAGTATTTT

size: -
V: TRBV4-2
J: TRBJ1-2
D: -
CDR3: CASSQDGVGGYTF
DNA: TGTGCCAGCAGCCAAGACGGTGTCGGTGGCTACACCTTC

size: few
V: TRBV7-2
J: TRBJ1-1
D: -
CDR3: CASSQRQAPNTEAFF
DNA: TGTGCCAGCAGCCAACGACAGGCTCCGAACACTGAAGCTTTCTTT

size: few
V: TRBV4-3
J: TRBJ2-3
D: TRBD2
CDR3: CASSQEAGLAGGRTSTDTQYF
DNA: TGCGCCAGCAGCCAAGAGGCGGGACTAGCGGGAGGCCGAACTAGCACAGATACGCAGTATTTT

size: -
V: TRBV28
J: TRBJ2-1
D: TRBD2
CDR3: CASSFSGIGEQFF
DNA: TGTGCCAGCAGTTTCAGCGGGATTGGTGAGCAGTTCTTC

size: few
V: TRBV29-1
J: TRBJ2-7
D: TRBD1
CDR3: CSAAGQGYYEQYF
DNA: TGCAGCGCGGCCGGACAGGGGTACTACGAGCAGTACTTC

size: -
V: TRBV4-3
J: TRBJ2-1
D: TRBD2
CDR3: CASSQDGSSGSYNEQFF
DNA: TGCGCCAGCAGCCAAGATGGGTCAAGCGGGAGCTACAATGAGCAGTTCTTC

size: few
V: TRBV25-1
J: TRBJ2-5
D: -
CDR3: CASSEWGPTQMTQYF
DNA: TGTGCCAGCAGTGAATGGGGGCCTACTCAGATGACCCAGTACTTC

size: few
V: TRBV5-1
J: TRBJ2-7
D: -
CDR3: CASSPASVREQYF
DNA: TGCGCCAGCAGCCCTGCTTCTGTGCGAGAGCAGTACTTC

size: -
V: TRBV19
J: TRBJ1-5
D: -
CDR3: CASSPSGSNQPQHF
DNA: TGTGCCAGTAGTCCGTCGGGTAGCAATCAGCCCCAGCATTTT

size: few
V: TRBV18
J: TRBJ2-7
D: TRBD1
CDR3: CASSGTGDEQYF
DNA: TGTGCCAGCTCGGGGACAGGGGACGAGCAGTACTTC

size: few
V: TRBV18
J: TRBJ2-7
D: -
CDR3: CASSPPGPYEQYF
DNA: TGTGCCAGCTCACCTCCAGGGCCCTACGAGCAGTACTTC

size: -
V: TRBV7-3
J: TRBJ2-1
D: TRBD2
CDR3: CASSLGLADYEQFF
DNA: TGTGCCAGCAGCTTAGGGCTAGCGGATTATGAGCAGTTCTTC

size: -
V: TRBV7-8
J: TRBJ2-4
D: -
CDR3: CASSLGSSLAKNIQYF
DNA: TGTGCCAGCAGCTTAGGGAGTAGCCTAGCCAAAAACATTCAGTACTTC

size: few
V: TRBV18
J: TRBJ2-1
D: -
CDR3: CASSPPRQSSYNEQFF
DNA: TGTGCCAGCTCACCACCGCGGCAGAGCTCCTACAATGAGCAGTTCTTC

size: -
V: TRBV19
J: TRBJ1-1
D: -
CDR3: CASSTQGNTEAFF
DNA: TGTGCCAGTAGTACTCAGGGGAACACTGAAGCTTTCTTT

size: -
V: TRBV7-9
J: TRBJ1-1
D: -
CDR3: CASSASGTFNTEAFF
DNA: TGTGCCAGCAGCGCCTCCGGGACATTCAACACTGAAGCTTTCTTT

size: few
V: TRBV4-2
J: TRBJ2-1
D: TRBD2
CDR3: CASSQGLAGNNEQFF
DNA: TGTGCCAGCAGCCAAGGGCTAGCGGGAAACAATGAGCAGTTCTTC

size: few
V: TRBV7-9
J: TRBJ2-5
D: -
CDR3: CASSLAGVRETQYF
DNA: TGTGCCAGCAGCTTAGCCGGAGTCCGAGAGACCCAGTACTTC

size: -
V: TRBV7-9
J: TRBJ2-2
D: -
CDR3: CASSPVTDTGELFF
DNA: TGTGCCAGCAGCCCAGTGACAGACACCGGGGAGCTGTTTTTT

size: -
V: TRBV7-6
J: TRBJ2-7
D: TRBD1
CDR3: CASSETARDSYEQYF
DNA: TGTGCCAGCAGCGAAACGGCTCGGGACAGCTACGAGCAGTACTTC

size: -
V: TRBV10-2
J: TRBJ2-2
D: -
CDR3: CASRLGLDTGELFF
DNA: TGCGCCAGCAGACTTGGACTGGACACCGGGGAGCTGTTTTTT

size: -
V: TRBV7-8
J: TRBJ2-5
D: -
CDR3: CASSPSGQETQYF
DNA: TGTGCCAGCAGCCCCAGCGGCCAAGAGACCCAGTACTTC

size: -
V: TRBV5-4
J: TRBJ2-1
D: -
CDR3: CASSLQGPSYNEQFF
DNA: TGTGCCAGCAGCTTGCAGGGGCCCTCCTACAATGAGCAGTTCTTC

size: few
V: TRBV18
J: TRBJ1-3
D: -
CDR3: CASSPAGSGNTIYF
DNA: TGTGCCAGCTCACCGGCAGGCTCTGGAAACACCATATATTTT

size: few
V: TRBV7-9
J: TRBJ1-1
D: -
CDR3: CASSLTGSTEAFF
DNA: TGTGCCAGCAGCCTTACAGGGAGCACTGAAGCTTTCTTT

size: few
V: TRBV4-2
J: TRBJ2-3
D: TRBD2
CDR3: CASSQQLAGALSTDTQYF
DNA: TGTGCCAGCAGCCAACAACTAGCGGGAGCCCTAAGCACAGATACGCAGTATTTT

size: -
V: TRBV5-1
J: TRBJ2-3
D: TRBD2
CDR3: CASSLFSSGTPDTQYF
DNA: TGCGCCAGCAGCTTGTTTTCTAGCGGGACGCCAGATACGCAGTATTTT

size: -
V: TRBV29-1
J: TRBJ2-5
D: TRBD1
CDR3: CSVAGGGETQYF
DNA: TGCAGCGTTGCAGGGGGCGGAGAGACCCAGTACTTC

size: -
V: TRBV7-2
J: TRBJ2-6
D: -
CDR3: CASSLGGGSGANVLTF
DNA: TGTGCCAGCAGCTTAGGAGGGGGCTCTGGGGCCAACGTCCTGACTTTC

size: few
V: TRBV13
J: TRBJ2-2
D: TRBD2
CDR3: CASSFDSGRATGELFF
DNA: TGTGCCAGCAGCTTCGATAGCGGGAGGGCCACCGGGGAGCTGTTTTTT

size: -
V: TRBV9
J: TRBJ2-7
D: -
CDR3: CASSPLEGAWVYEQYF
DNA: TGTGCCAGCAGCCCCCTCGAGGGAGCTTGGGTCTACGAGCAGTACTTC

size: -
V: TRBV4-2
J: TRBJ2-4
D: TRBD1
CDR3: CASSQAAGGVAKNIQYF
DNA: TGTGCCAGCAGCCAAGCGGCAGGGGGCGTAGCCAAAAACATTCAGTACTTC

size: -
V: TRBV28
J: TRBJ2-3
D: TRBD2
CDR3: CASSALAAPRDTQYF
DNA: TGTGCCAGCAGTGCCCTAGCGGCTCCGCGGGATACGCAGTATTTT

size: few
V: TRBV9
J: TRBJ2-3
D: -
CDR3: CASSVERRTARTDTQYF
DNA: TGTGCCAGCAGCGTAGAGCGTCGGACAGCACGGACAGATACGCAGTATTTT

size: few
V: TRBV29-1
J: TRBJ2-5
D: TRBD2
CDR3: CSVGTGTSYETQYF
DNA: TGCAGCGTGGGTACCGGGACTAGCTATGAGACCCAGTACTTC

size: -
V: TRBV29-1
J: TRBJ2-3
D: -
CDR3: CSVGPDLGNTDTQYF
DNA: TGCAGCGTTGGCCCGGATCTCGGGAACACAGATACGCAGTATTTT